This entry lists 14 T cell receptor beta chains sequenced from one sample in a study of persistence of HIV-infected CD4 T cells. The immunoSEQ assay was version 4, run in survey mode. TCRdb's table, derived via immunoSEQ multiplex PCR, lists solely in-frame clones and lacks some. The table shows roughly 43,000 clones, with 70% to 90% occurring only once. This nonspecific control used anti-CD3/anti-CD28 bead stimulation of CD4+ T cells. Sorting of responding CD4+ T cells relied on upregulated CD40 ligand together with CD69. These receptors are not linked to any known antigen. Sequences were derived from CD4+ T cells sorted from PBMCs after approximately 18-hour stimulation, sampled from a patient who received antiretroviral therapy. Every receptor here comes from an adult man with HIV who was CMV-seropositive.

J is TRBJ1-1 and V is TRBV3-1 (or the pseudogene TRBV3-2); D might be TRBD1 (5 bases). V lost 4 bases and J lost 5, with 11 bases in between. The CDR3 length is 13 residues. Germline V lookup: CDR1 LGHDT, CDR2 YNNKEL (reference sequence). CDR3 protein: CASSLDWGTEAFF. The DNA for the CDR3 is TGTGCCAGCAGCCTGGACTGGGGGACTGAAGCTTTCTTT.

The chain couples TRBV28 to TRBJ1-2; 9 bases are shared with TRBD1. CDR3 length equals 14 residues. Looked up from germline, CDR1 is MDHEN and CDR2 is SYDVKM. V lost 6 bases to trimming and J lost 2 bases; unmatched junction nucleotides: 4. This CDR3 reads CASRIQGANYGYTF. In DNA, the CDR3 is TGTGCCAGCAGGATACAGGGGGCAAACTATGGCTACACCTTC.

This rearrangement joins TRBV15 to TRBJ1-4; 8 bases are a match to TRBD1. J gave up 9 bases and V 0 bases, and 12 bases lay outside the gene matches. This CDR3 is built from 17 residues. Germline CDR1 is LNHNV and CDR2 is YYDKDF (reference sequence). The CDR3 sequence: CATSRDLGTGEAKKLFF. CDR3 DNA sequence: TGTGCCACCAGCAGAGATTTGGGGACAGGAGAAGCAAAAAAACTGTTTTTT.

The J gene is TRBJ1-1, the V gene TRBV5-4; possible D gene TRBD1, 5 bases. In germline, CDR1 is SGHNT, CDR2 YYREEE (reference sequence). Trimming removed 5 bases at V and 3 bases at J, with 20 bases between. This CDR3 contains 16 residues. CDR3 nucleotide sequence: TGTGCCAGCAGTTCCCCGGTAAGGCCGGGGGACACTGAAGCTTTCTTT. This codes for CASSSPVRPGDTEAFF.

This clone was detected only a few times. The chain recombines TRBV18 with TRBJ1-1; D uncertain. V was trimmed by 3 bases and J by 2 bases, leaving 13 bases between them. Germline CDR1 reads KGHSH; CDR2 reads LQKENI. The CDR3 has 15 amino acids. Written as DNA, the CDR3 is TGTGCCAGCTCACCGAGGATGGAAACTAACACTGAAGCTTTCTTT. Amino acid sequence: CASSPRMETNTEAFF.

The chain employs TRBV14 and TRBJ2-5, with a weak D call TRBD2 (6 bases). V was clipped by 0 bases and J by 5 bases, with 25 bases between them. Germline V lookup: CDR1 SGHDN, CDR2 FVKESK. This CDR3 region has 19 residues. The CDR3, as DNA: TGTGCCAGCAGCCAAGAGCGGGGATACGGGAAGGGGATAGGGGAGACCCAGTACTTC. This codes for CASSQERGYGKGIGETQYF.

The rearrangement joins TRBV6-6 to TRBJ2-1, with a possible D match to TRBD2 (6 bases). Germline V gene sequence: CDR1 MNHNY, CDR2 SVGAGI (reference sequence). The CDR3 has 14 amino acids. The V gene lost 0 bases and the J gene lost 6 bases, with 9 bases spanning the gap. The CDR3 reads CASSYSGGSNEQFF. CDR3 bases: TGTGCCAGCAGTTACTCAGGAGGGTCCAATGAGCAGTTCTTC.

In the case of this clone: A read error may account for a junction end that differs from germline. The chain joins TRBV15 to TRBJ2-6; D is ambiguous. Looked up from germline, CDR1 is LNHNV and CDR2 is YYDKDF (reference sequence). CDR3 length: 13 residues. The CDR3 bases are TGTGCCATCAGCCCCTCTGGGGCCAACGTCCTGACTTTC. Its translation is CAISPSGANVLTF.

The chain couples TRBV19 to TRBJ1-5, with 10 bases matching TRBD1. Trimming removed 8 bases from V and 4 bases from J; junction bases left unmatched: 11. Germline V gene lookup returns CDR1 LNHDA and CDR2 SQIVND (reference sequence). The CDR3 is 16 residues long. CDR3 nucleotide sequence: TGTGCCAGTTCCCCCCCGGGACAGGGGTTTAATCAGCCCCAGCATTTT. Encoded protein: CASSPPGQGFNQPQHF.

The chain links TRBV5-1 to TRBJ2-3; no clear D gene. V lost 0 bases and J lost 0, with 5 bases in between. Germline V gives CDR1 SGHRS, CDR2 YFSETQ. The CDR3 loop spans 14 amino acids. The CDR3 spells CASSLGTSTDTQYF. DNA of the CDR3: TGCGCCAGCAGCTTGGGTACTAGCACAGATACGCAGTATTTT.

This clone was seen once. V is TRBV28 and J is TRBJ2-7; D tentatively reads TRBD1 or TRBD2 (5 bases each). Germline CDR1 MDHEN, CDR2 SYDVKM. The CDR3 runs 16 residues. The V end was cut by 2 bases, the J end by 0 bases, with 14 bases between. The CDR3 region is CASSLGTSVSSYEQYF. The DNA of the CDR3 is TGTGCCAGCAGTTTAGGGACGTCGGTAAGCTCCTACGAGCAGTACTTC.

The rearrangement uses TRBV7-8 and TRBJ2-2; D remains unclear. The V gene lost 0 bases and the J gene lost 1 base, with 6 bases spanning the gap. The CDR3 has 15 amino acids. The germline V gene encodes CDR1 SGHVS and CDR2 FQNEAQ. CDR3 amino acids: CASSLAPLNTGELFF. For the CDR3, the DNA is TGTGCCAGCAGCTTAGCCCCTTTGAACACCGGGGAGCTGTTTTTT.

As DNA, the CDR3 is TGTGCCAGCAGCTTGGAACCGGACCCGAGCCTTAATTCACCCCTCCACTTT. This encodes CASSLEPDPSLNSPLHF. The chain recombines TRBV5-5 with TRBJ1-6; no reliable D call. Germline V gene sequence: CDR1 SGHKS, CDR2 YYEKEE (reference sequence). CDR3 length: 17 amino acids. V was trimmed by 0 bases and J by 6 bases, leaving 16 bases between them. The full variable domain, its missing parts supplied by reference TRBV5-5 and TRBJ1-6, is DAGVTQSPTHLIKTRGQQVTLRCSPISGHKSVSWYQQVLGQGPQFIFQYYEKEERGRGNFPDRFSARQFPNYSSELNVNALLLGDSALYLCASSLEPDPSLNSPLHFGNGTRLTVT.

Here the CDR3 DNA reads TGTGCCTGGAGTGTTTCAGTGAGTACGCAGTATTTT. This encodes CAWSVSVSTQYF. This chain links TRBV30 with TRBJ2-3, with D unclear. V was clipped by 0 bases and J by 8 bases, with 9 bases between them. The CDR3 contains 12 residues. Per germline, CDR1 GTSNPN and CDR2 SVGIG (reference sequence).